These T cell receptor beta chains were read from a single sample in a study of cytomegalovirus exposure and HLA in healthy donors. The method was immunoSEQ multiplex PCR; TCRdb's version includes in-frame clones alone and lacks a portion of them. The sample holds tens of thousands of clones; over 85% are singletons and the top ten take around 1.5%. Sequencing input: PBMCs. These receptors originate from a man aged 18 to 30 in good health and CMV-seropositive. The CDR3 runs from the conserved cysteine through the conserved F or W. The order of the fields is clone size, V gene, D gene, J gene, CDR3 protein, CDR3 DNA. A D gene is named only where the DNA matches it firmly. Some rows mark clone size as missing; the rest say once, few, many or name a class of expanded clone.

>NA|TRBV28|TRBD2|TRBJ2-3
CASSRTSPTDTQYF
TGTGCCAGCAGTAGGACTAGCCCCACAGATACGCAGTATTTT
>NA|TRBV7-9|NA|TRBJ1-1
CASSSSGNTEAFF
TGTGCCAGCAGCTCCTCAGGGAACACTGAAGCTTTCTTT
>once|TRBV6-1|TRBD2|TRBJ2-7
CASSDGLAGGTTVEQYF
TGTGCCAGCAGTGATGGACTAGCGGGAGGAACTACTGTGGAGCAGTACTTC
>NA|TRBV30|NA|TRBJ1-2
CAWSSRGRNYGYTF
TGTGCCTGGAGTTCGCGGGGGCGGAACTATGGCTACACCTTC
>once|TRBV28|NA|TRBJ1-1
CASLPGGGLNTEAFF
TGTGCCAGCTTACCCGGTGGGGGGTTGAACACTGAAGCTTTCTTT
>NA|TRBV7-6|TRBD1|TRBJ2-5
CASSPHSGQGGETQYF
TGTGCCAGCAGCCCTCACTCGGGACAGGGAGGAGAGACCCAGTACTTC
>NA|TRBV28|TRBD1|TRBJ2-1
CASSLPDRVSEQFF
TGTGCCAGCAGTCTTCCGGACAGGGTTAGTGAGCAGTTCTTC
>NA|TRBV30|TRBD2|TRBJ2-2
CAWSDGLVPGELFF
TGTGCCTGGAGTGACGGACTAGTCCCCGGGGAGCTGTTTTTT
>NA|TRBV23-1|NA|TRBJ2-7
CASSPLGRAAHYEQYF
TGCGCCAGCAGTCCCCTAGGCAGGGCAGCGCACTACGAGCAGTACTTC
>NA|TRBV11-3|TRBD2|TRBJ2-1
CASRKLAGLYNEQFF
TGTGCCAGTCGAAAACTAGCGGGATTGTACAATGAGCAGTTCTTC
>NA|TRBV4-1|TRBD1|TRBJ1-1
CASSQVGRTGGRWNTEAFF
TGCGCCAGCAGCCAAGTGGGTCGAACAGGGGGCCGGTGGAACACTGAAGCTTTCTTT
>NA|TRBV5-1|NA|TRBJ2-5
CASSRNPAGSGETETQYF
TGCGCCAGCAGTCGCAACCCAGCGGGCAGCGGAGAGACAGAGACCCAGTACTTC
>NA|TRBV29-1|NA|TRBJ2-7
CSVGSRVHEQYF
TGCAGCGTTGGTTCCAGGGTCCACGAGCAGTACTTC
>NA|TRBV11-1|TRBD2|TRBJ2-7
CASSPGRVYEQYF
TGTGCCAGCAGCCCAGGGAGGGTCTACGAGCAGTACTTC
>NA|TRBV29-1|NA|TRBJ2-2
CSVRGFTAGELFF
TGCAGCGTTAGGGGCTTTACGGCCGGGGAGCTGTTTTTT
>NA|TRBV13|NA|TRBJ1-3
CASSLLWQGSGNTIYF
TGTGCCAGCAGCTTATTGTGGCAGGGCTCTGGAAACACCATATATTTT
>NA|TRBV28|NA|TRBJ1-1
CATLSWGQDTEAFF
TGTGCCACCTTAAGCTGGGGGCAGGACACTGAAGCTTTCTTT
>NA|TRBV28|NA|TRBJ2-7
CASSGSMWPHEQYF
TGTGCCAGCAGCGGGTCGATGTGGCCCCACGAGCAGTACTTC
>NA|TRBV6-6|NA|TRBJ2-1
CASSPMAHNEQFF
TGTGCCAGCAGTCCGATGGCCCACAATGAGCAGTTCTTC
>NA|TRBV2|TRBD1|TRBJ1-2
CASRGRTGQGLGYGYTF
TGTGCCAGCAGGGGCAGGACGGGACAGGGTTTGGGCTATGGCTACACCTTC
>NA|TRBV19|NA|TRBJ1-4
CASSIMHRANEKLFF
TGTGCCAGTAGTATAATGCACAGAGCTAATGAAAAACTGTTTTTT